This paragraph reports one TCR beta chain. What it binds is not known. Germline V gives CDR1 MRHNA, CDR2 SNTAGT. The V and J ends lost 5 bases and 5 bases, in that order; junction bases with no gene match: 11. The CDR3 consists of 15 residues. This entry belongs to a study of graft-versus-host responses after intestinal transplantation. Study outcomes and limitations: Detected in recipient marrow were GvH clones, some of which were first observed in ileum or blood.

Assay used: immunoSEQ multiplex PCR; TCRdb lists only in-frame clones, some missing. Of about 120,000 clones detected, around 93% appear once; the ten largest clones hold 0.095% to 0.15%. The source is a human donor who received an intestinal transplant. The chain carries TRBV6-4 and TRBJ2-5; 7 bases map to TRBD2. Specimen: unstimulated CD4+ T cells sorted from spleen or lymph node cells, collected before intestinal transplant. Here the CDR3 DNA reads TGTGCCAGCAGTTTTTCGGCTGGCGGGAGTGAGACCCAGTACTTC. It is translated as CASSFSAGGSETQYF.